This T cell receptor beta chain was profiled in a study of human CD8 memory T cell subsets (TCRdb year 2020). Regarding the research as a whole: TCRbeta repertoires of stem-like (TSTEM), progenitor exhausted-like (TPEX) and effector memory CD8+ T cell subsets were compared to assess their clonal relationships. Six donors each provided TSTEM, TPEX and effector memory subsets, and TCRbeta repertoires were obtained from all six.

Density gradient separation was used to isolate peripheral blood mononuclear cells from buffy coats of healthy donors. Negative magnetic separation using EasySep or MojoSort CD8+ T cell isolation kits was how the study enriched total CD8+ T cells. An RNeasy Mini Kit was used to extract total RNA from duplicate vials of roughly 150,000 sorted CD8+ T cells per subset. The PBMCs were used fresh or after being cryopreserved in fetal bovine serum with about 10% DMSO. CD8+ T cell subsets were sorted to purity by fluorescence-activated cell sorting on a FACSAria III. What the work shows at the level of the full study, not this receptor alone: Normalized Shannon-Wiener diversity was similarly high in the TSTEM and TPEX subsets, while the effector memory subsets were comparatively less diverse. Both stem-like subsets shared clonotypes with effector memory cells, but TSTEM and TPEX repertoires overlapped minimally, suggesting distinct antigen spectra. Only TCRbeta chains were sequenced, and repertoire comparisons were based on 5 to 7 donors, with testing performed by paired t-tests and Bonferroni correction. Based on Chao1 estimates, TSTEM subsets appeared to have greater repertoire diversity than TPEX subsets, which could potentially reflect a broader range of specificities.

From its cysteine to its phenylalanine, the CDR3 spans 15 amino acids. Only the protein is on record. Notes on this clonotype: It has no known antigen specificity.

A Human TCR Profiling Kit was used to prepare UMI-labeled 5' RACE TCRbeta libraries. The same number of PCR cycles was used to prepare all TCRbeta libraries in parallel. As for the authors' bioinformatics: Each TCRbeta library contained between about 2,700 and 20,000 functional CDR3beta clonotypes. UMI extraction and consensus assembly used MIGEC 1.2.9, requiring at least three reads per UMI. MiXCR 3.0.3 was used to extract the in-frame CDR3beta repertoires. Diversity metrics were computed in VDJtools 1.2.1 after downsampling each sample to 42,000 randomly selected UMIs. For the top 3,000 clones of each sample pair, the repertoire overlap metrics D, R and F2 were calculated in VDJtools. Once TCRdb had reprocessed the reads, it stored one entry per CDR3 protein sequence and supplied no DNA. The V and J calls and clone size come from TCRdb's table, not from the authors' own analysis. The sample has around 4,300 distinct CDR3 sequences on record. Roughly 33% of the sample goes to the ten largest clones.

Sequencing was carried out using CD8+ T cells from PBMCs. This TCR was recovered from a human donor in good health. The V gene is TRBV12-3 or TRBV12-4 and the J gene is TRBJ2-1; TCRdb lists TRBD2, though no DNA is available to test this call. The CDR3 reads CASSLGSGRGYEQFF.